Described below is a single TCR beta chain sequence and its context. The antigen remains unidentified. The sample originates from a study of T cells expressing NK-cell markers. Study details: Sorted CD3+CD56-NKG2C+, CD3+CD56+NKG2C+ and CD3+CD56+NKG2C- T cells supplied the TCR beta repertoires. Seven sequenced donors out of eight were HCMV-seropositive, one seronegative. Study results and caveats: Roughly 6 donors showed dominant NKG2C+ clonotypes comprising roughly 1.0-7.0% of their CD8+ T cells. There were several donors in whom these clonotypes also led the CD3+CD56-NKG2C+ fraction.

TCRdb re-called the 5' RACE reads and gives one entry per CDR3 protein, without DNA. Recorded here are fewer than 300,000 distinct CDR3 sequences; the top ten clones represent around 4.3%. The sequencing input was blood T cells: a sorted CD56 or NKG2C T cell subset, CD4+ or CD8+ T cells, or bulk PBMC T cells (not recorded which). The origin of this receptor is a woman between 18 and 70 years old in good health.

This chain's CDR3 is CASSPEIQAQYF. V is TRBV5-5 and J is TRBJ2-3; lacking DNA, the TRBD1 call made by TCRdb goes unchecked. Per germline, CDR1 SGHKS and CDR2 YYEKEE (reference sequence). CDR3 length: 12 amino acids.